This T cell receptor beta chain was captured in a study of CD8 T cells in ankylosing spondylitis. The V and J ends lost 3 bases and 1 base, in that order; junction bases with no gene match: 4. The CDR3 runs 15 residues. Germline CDR1 and CDR2: KGHSH and LQKENI. Libraries of TCR beta came from quantitative 5'-RACE with molecular barcodes. TCRdb recomputed calls from the 5' RACE reads with MiXCR, one row per CDR3 protein. The sample consists of around 13,000 distinct CDR3 sequences, approximately 3% of them appearing once. Study-level findings and limits: Existing reports had already noted some motif variants in reactive arthritis synovial fluid and blood.

This clonotype was found a few times. What it binds is unknown. The chain is built from TRBV18 and TRBJ2-7, with 9 positions matching TRBD2. The sequencing input was blood, either unsorted or a sorted T cell fraction (not recorded which). The clonotype comes from a male donor with ankylosing spondylitis or in good health (not recorded which). CDR3 region: CASSPGGRESYEQYF. As DNA, the CDR3 is TGTGCCAGCTCACCTGGCGGGAGGGAATCCTACGAGCAGTACTTC.